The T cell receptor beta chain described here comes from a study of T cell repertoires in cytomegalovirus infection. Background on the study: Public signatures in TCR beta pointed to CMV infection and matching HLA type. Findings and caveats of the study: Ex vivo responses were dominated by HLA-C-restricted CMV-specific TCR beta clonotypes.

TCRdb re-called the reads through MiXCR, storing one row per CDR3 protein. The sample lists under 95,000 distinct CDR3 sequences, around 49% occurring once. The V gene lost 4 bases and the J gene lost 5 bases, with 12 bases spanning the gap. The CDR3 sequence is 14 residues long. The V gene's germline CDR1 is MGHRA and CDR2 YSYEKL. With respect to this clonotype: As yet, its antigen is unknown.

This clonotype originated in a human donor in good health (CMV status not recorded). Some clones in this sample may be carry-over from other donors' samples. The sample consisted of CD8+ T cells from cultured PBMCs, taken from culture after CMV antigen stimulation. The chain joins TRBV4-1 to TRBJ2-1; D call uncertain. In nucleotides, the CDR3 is TGCGCCAGCAGCCTCTTTGGGCCTGACAATGAGCAGTTCTTC. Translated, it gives CASSLFGPDNEQFF.